Below are 23 T cell receptor beta chains sequenced from a single sample in a study of patients and donors after allogeneic stem cell transplantation. MiXCR was run by TCRdb on the RT-PCR reads, yielding one entry per CDR3 protein. This table has hundreds of thousands of distinct CDR3 sequences, 16% appearing once. Sequencing was done on a sample of blood, either unsorted or a sorted T cell fraction (not recorded which). The receptors derive from a human donor who was either an allogeneic HSCT recipient or a stem cell or donor lymphocyte infusion donor (not recorded which). It is not recorded whose cells these are; they may come from a transplant donor.

The chain couples TRBV14 to TRBJ2-3; 9 bases map to TRBD2. CDR3 length: 18 amino acids. Trimming cost V 1 base and J 6 bases; bases outside gene matches: 14. Looked up from germline, CDR1 is SGHDN and CDR2 is FVKESK. CDR3: CASSQGPGNGLATDTQYF. The CDR3 coding sequence is TGTGCCAGCAGCCAAGGGCCCGGGAATGGACTAGCGACCGATACGCAGTATTTT.

This chain connects TRBV25-1 to TRBJ1-6; 8 bases map to TRBD1. This CDR3 region has 17 residues. Trimming took 3 bases from V and 7 from J; bases not matched to a gene: 11. CDR1 and CDR2 from the germline V gene are MGHDK and SYGVNS. This CDR3 is CASSDWAGGSENSPLHF. Written as DNA, the CDR3 is TGTGCCAGCAGTGACTGGGCAGGGGGCTCGGAGAATTCACCCCTCCACTTT.

This clonotype was seen only a few times. The chain combines TRBV5-6 with TRBJ1-5; D unclear. The CDR3 has 16 residues. The V end lost 1 base, the J end lost 11 bases, and 22 bases lay between the germline ends. Germline CDR1 is SGHDT and CDR2 is YYEEEE. The CDR3 coding sequence is TGTGCCAGCAGCTTGAGCGCCACAAGGCCTCATCGAGCCCAGCATTTT. Protein sequence: CASSLSATRPHRAQHF.

V and J are TRBV5-1 and TRBJ2-3; 7 bases are shared with TRBD2. CDR3 length: 14 amino acids. V dropped 3 bases and J dropped 6; count of bases not matched to a gene: 7. Germline V lookup: CDR1 SGHRS, CDR2 YFSETQ. The DNA of the CDR3 is TGCGCCAGCAGCTGGGGCGGCGGGAGTGATACGCAGTATTTT. It is translated as CASSWGGGSDTQYF.

V usage is TRBV19 and J usage is TRBJ1-2, with a tentative D call TRBD1 (5 bases). This CDR3 contains 14 residues. With 9 bases removed from V and 4 bases from J, the gap between germline ends came to 18 bases. The germline gives CDR1 LNHDA, CDR2 SQIVND (reference sequence). The CDR3: CASRGQGWGYGYTF. As DNA, the CDR3 is TGTGCCAGCCGAGGGCAGGGATGGGGCTATGGCTACACCTTC.

V is TRBV2 and J is TRBJ2-1; 14 bases fit TRBD2. This CDR3 has 16 residues. Trimming removed 7 bases from V and 5 bases from J; junction bases left unmatched: 7. CDR1 is SNHLY and CDR2 is FYNNEI in the germline V gene. CDR3 sequence: CASNGLAGGSHNEQFF. The CDR3, as DNA: TGTGCCAGCAATGGACTAGCGGGGGGCAGCCACAATGAGCAGTTCTTC. Based on the CDR3 plus reference TRBV2 and TRBJ2-1, the full variable domain is EPEVTQTPSHQVTQMGQEVILRCVPISNHLYFYWYRQILGQKVEFLVSFYNNEISEKSEIFDDQFSVERPDGSNFTLKIRSTKLEDSAMYFCASNGLAGGSHNEQFFGPGTRLTVL.

This clonotype has at least ten counts. The chain carries TRBV7-2 and TRBJ1-1; D is unresolved. The CDR3 runs to 17 residues. Germline V gives CDR1 SGHTA, CDR2 FQGNSA. Trimming left V 2 bases short and J 1 base short, with 17 bases between. The DNA of the CDR3 is TGTGCCAGCAGCTTATACCCTACCTGGACGCCGAACACTGAAGCTTTCTTT. Translated, it gives CASSLYPTWTPNTEAFF.

This clonotype was detected a few times. The chain has TRBV7-9 and TRBJ2-7, with D perhaps matching TRBD2 (5 bases). The CDR3 is made up of 13 amino acids. V lost 2 bases, J lost 6 bases, and 11 bases lay in between. Germline CDR1 is SEHNR and CDR2 is FQNEAQ (reference sequence). CDR3: CASSLTGSGEQYF. The CDR3 DNA follows: TGTGCCAGCAGCTTAACGGGGTCCGGCGAGCAGTACTTC.

The V call is TRBV5-5, the J call TRBJ1-2; maybe TRBD1 (6 bases). Germline CDR1 and CDR2: SGHKS and YYEKEE (reference sequence). The V and J ends lost 4 bases and 6 bases respectively, with 19 bases between them. CDR3 size: 15 residues. The CDR3 DNA reads TGTGCCAGCAGCCCCCTCTTAACAGGGAGCCATGGCTACACCTTC. It codes for CASSPLLTGSHGYTF.

V is TRBV4-2 and J is TRBJ2-7; the match to TRBD2 covers 14 bases. With V trimmed by 2 bases and J by 12 bases, 6 bases remained unmatched. The CDR3 has 14 residues. Per the germline V gene, CDR1 is LGHNA and CDR2 is YNFKEQ. CDR3 region: CASSQPGLAGEAYF. The CDR3 nucleotides read TGTGCCAGCAGCCAACCGGGACTAGCGGGAGAAGCGTACTTC.

The V and J genes are TRBV4-3 and TRBJ2-1; the D gene is possibly TRBD2 (6 bases). The CDR3 is made up of 15 amino acids. CDR1 and CDR2 (germline): LGHNA, YSLEER. V was trimmed by 0 bases and J by 6 bases, leaving 12 bases between them. The DNA of the CDR3 is TGCGCCAGCAGCCAAGATTGGGTGCGGGGCAATGAGCAGTTCTTC. Encoded protein: CASSQDWVRGNEQFF.

This clonotype was observed a few times. CDR3 in DNA: TGTGCCAGCAGCGCAATCGGACAGGGCACAGATACGCAGTATTTT. As protein: CASSAIGQGTDTQYF. This chain joins TRBV9 and TRBJ2-3, with TRBD1 identical over 7 bases. Germline V CDR1 and CDR2: SGDLS, YYNGEE. CDR3 length: 15 residues. V lost 3 bases and J lost 1; bases outside the gene matches: 5.

This clonotype has ten or more counts. This chain uses TRBV20-1 with TRBJ2-1; 12 bases are shared with TRBD2. The CDR3 is made up of 17 amino acids. Germline V gene data show CDR1 as DFQATT and CDR2 as SNEGSKA (reference sequence). The V segment lost 1 base and the J segment 5 bases; nucleotides outside the gene matches: 9. The CDR3 DNA sequence: TGCAGTGCTAGAGGGACAGTTGGACTAGCGGGGAACAATGAGCAGTTCTTC. Protein product: CSARGTVGLAGNNEQFF.

This clonotype was observed many times. The rearrangement links TRBV12-3 or TRBV12-4 to TRBJ1-5; D perhaps matches TRBD1 (6 bases). Trimming took 5 bases from V and 7 from J, leaving 12 bases between them. The CDR3 consists of 13 residues. As DNA, the CDR3 is TGTGCCAGCAGTGACGGGGGGCAACAGCCCCAGCATTTT. Its translation: CASSDGGQQPQHF.

This clonotype has a handful of counts. This chain joins TRBV27 and TRBJ2-1, with D uncertain. The germline V gene has CDR1 MNHEY and CDR2 SMNVEV (reference sequence). The V gene lost 5 bases and the J gene lost 8 bases, with 16 bases spanning the gap. This CDR3 has 14 amino acids. CDR3 region: CASSTSTNAHEQFF. The CDR3 DNA is TGTGCCAGCAGTACCTCTACTAACGCCCATGAGCAGTTCTTC.

The table lists this clonotype with a few counts. The V and J genes are TRBV20-1 and TRBJ2-3; 8 bases map to TRBD2. The CDR3 has 15 amino acids. Germline V gives CDR1 DFQATT, CDR2 SNEGSKA (reference sequence). Trimming cost V 8 bases and J 0 bases; bases outside gene matches: 10. The CDR3 spells CSPSGRGKSTDTQYF. CDR3 in DNA: TGCAGTCCAAGCGGGAGAGGGAAGAGCACAGATACGCAGTATTTT.

This clonotype appeared a single time. The gene calls are TRBV19 and TRBJ2-7; maybe TRBD2 (6 bases). Germline CDR1 and CDR2: LNHDA and SQIVND (reference sequence). The V end lost 5 bases, the J end lost 2 bases, and 13 bases lay between the germline ends. The CDR3 has 14 residues. CDR3 nucleotide sequence: TGTGCCAGTAGTGCGGGACTGGGGGCCTACGAGCAGTACTTC. Protein sequence: CASSAGLGAYEQYF. The full variable domain, with the rest looked up from reference TRBV19 and TRBJ2-7, is DGGITQSPKYLFRKEGQNVTLSCEQNLNHDAMYWYRQDPGQGLRLIYYSQIVNDFQKGDIAEGYSVSREKKESFPLTVTSAQKNPTAFYLCASSAGLGAYEQYFGPGTRLTVT.

This clonotype appeared a few times. The chain is built from TRBV2 and TRBJ1-4; 9 positions agree with TRBD1. There are 16 residues in the CDR3. V lost 10 bases, J lost 4 bases, and 13 bases stayed unmatched. The V gene's germline CDR1 is SNHLY and CDR2 FYNNEI. Here the CDR3 DNA reads TGTGCCACCGGGACAGGGATAGGCGAGATTAATGAAAAACTGTTTTTT. Its translation: CATGTGIGEINEKLFF.

This clonotype came up a few times. This chain links TRBV6-5 with TRBJ2-2, with D possibly TRBD2 on 6 matching bases. Germline V gives CDR1 MNHEY, CDR2 SVGAGI. The ends were cut back, 3 bases at V and 1 base at J, with 9 bases in the middle. The CDR3 contains 15 residues. The CDR3 DNA reads as TGTGCCAGCAGTTATGCGGGGCTGAACACCGGGGAGCTGTTTTTT. This translates into CASSYAGLNTGELFF.

The table lists this clonotype with many counts. The junction departs from the called germline gene at one end, perhaps through a read error. V is TRBV5-1 and J is TRBJ2-5; D is ambiguous. CDR3 size: 11 residues. Germline CDR1 and CDR2: SGHRS and YFSETQ. CDR3 loop: CASGREETQYF. DNA of the CDR3: TGTGCTAGTGGTAGGGAAGAGACCCAGTACTTC. Filled out from reference TRBV5-1 and TRBJ2-5, the complete variable domain reads KAGVTQTPRYLIKTRGQQVTLSCSPISGHRSVSWYQQTPGQGLQFLFEYFSETQRNKGNFPGRFSGRQFSNSRSEMNVSTLELGDSALYLCASGREETQYFGPGTRLLVL.

A few counts support this clonotype. This chain connects TRBV7-9 to TRBJ2-1; a weak D match, TRBD2 (7 bases). Germline V gene sequence: CDR1 SEHNR, CDR2 FQNEAQ (reference sequence). V lost 3 bases, J lost 4 bases, and 13 bases lay in between. This CDR3 is built from 15 residues. The CDR3 region is CASSLGGPTYNEQFF. The CDR3 bases are TGTGCCAGCAGCTTGGGGGGGCCTACGTACAATGAGCAGTTCTTC.

This clonotype was counted between two and nine times. The genes are TRBV20-1 and TRBJ2-3; 11 bases fit TRBD2. The germline CDR1 and CDR2 sequences are DFQATT and SNEGSKA (reference sequence). The CDR3 length is 14 residues. The junction had 5 bases not matched to a gene; V was cut back by 3 bases and J by 6 bases. CDR3 nucleotide sequence: TGCAGTGCTAGGCAACTAGCGGGAGTCGATACGCAGTATTTT. Residues: CSARQLAGVDTQYF.

Only a few counts were recorded for this clonotype. The chain's CDR3 is CASSVQGPIREQYF. DNA for the CDR3: TGTGCCAGCAGCGTACAGGGGCCCATACGAGAGCAGTACTTC. The gene calls are TRBV7-8 and TRBJ2-7; TRBD1 matches at 7 bases. The CDR3 runs 14 residues. Germline V gene lookup returns CDR1 SGHVS and CDR2 FQNEAQ. V dropped 5 bases and J dropped 7; count of bases not matched to a gene: 11.